The 13 T cell receptor beta chains listed next were all sequenced from one sample in a study of blood T cell repertoires in COVID-19. Measured with immunoSEQ multiplex PCR; TCRdb has only the in-frame clones, and not every one. The table lists some 130,000 clones, approximately 90% of them singletons. The specimen sequenced was peripheral blood. The origin of the receptors is a man in his forties or fifties with acute or convalescent COVID-19.

The chain uses TRBV18 and TRBJ2-1; 13 bases are shared with TRBD2. The CDR3 extends over 17 amino acids. J gave up 4 bases and V 3 bases, and 6 bases lay outside the gene matches. Germline assignment: CDR1 KGHSH and CDR2 LQKENI. CDR3 coding DNA: TGTGCCAGCTCACCGGTCGGACTAGCGGGGGTGTACAATGAGCAGTTCTTC. As protein: CASSPVGLAGVYNEQFF.

This clone was found once. The chain joins TRBV7-2 to TRBJ2-5, with 7 bases fitting TRBD2. V shed 3 bases and J 5 bases; nucleotides not matched to a gene: 6. The CDR3 has 14 residues. Germline CDR1 is SGHTA and CDR2 is FQGNSA. This CDR3 is CASSFREVVETQYF. DNA for the CDR3: TGTGCCAGCAGCTTCCGGGAGGTAGTGGAGACCCAGTACTTC.

The sample holds one count of this clone. The V call is TRBV6-5, the J call TRBJ1-1; D is possibly TRBD1 (5 bases). V lost 4 bases, J lost 10 bases, and 10 bases lay in between. The CDR3 contains 11 residues. Germline V gene data show CDR1 as MNHEY and CDR2 as SVGAGI. The CDR3 coding sequence is TGTGCCAGCAGTTCCCGGGGGGGAGCTTTCTTT. Its translation is CASSSRGGAFF.

The chain combines TRBV15 with TRBJ1-6; the D gene is possibly TRBD1 (5 bases). From germline, CDR1 is LNHNV and CDR2 YYDKDF (reference sequence). Trimming pared 3 bases from V and 9 bases from J, leaving 12 bases between. The CDR3 runs 14 residues. CDR3 nucleotide sequence: TGTGCCACCAGCAGGGACATAGGGATTTCACCCCTCCACTTT. It translates to CATSRDIGISPLHF.

V usage is TRBV3-1 (or the pseudogene TRBV3-2) and J usage is TRBJ1-5, with D uncertain. There are 12 residues in the CDR3. The germline CDR1 and CDR2 sequences are LGHDT and YNNKEL (reference sequence). The V gene lost 1 base and the J gene lost 9 bases, with 7 bases spanning the gap. CDR3 loop: CASSQGGPPQHF. CDR3 in DNA: TGTGCCAGCAGCCAAGGAGGGCCGCCCCAGCATTTT.

This clone has only one observation. V usage is TRBV6-5 and J usage is TRBJ1-1; a possible D gene is TRBD1 (5 bases). The germline gives CDR1 MNHEY, CDR2 SVGAGI. The CDR3 totals 16 residues. With 4 bases removed from V and 3 bases from J, the gap between germline ends came to 18 bases. The CDR3 bases are TGTGCCAGCAGTTCTCTTGGGGCTGTGTCGTACACTGAAGCTTTCTTT. Its protein is CASSSLGAVSYTEAFF.

The chain uses TRBV7-2 and TRBJ2-1; 7 bases are shared with TRBD2. The junction had 6 bases not matched to a gene; V was cut back by 4 bases and J by 6 bases. The CDR3 is 14 residues long. Per germline, CDR1 SGHTA and CDR2 FQGNSA. The CDR3 here is CASSSELASNEQFF. The CDR3 region has the DNA TGTGCCAGCAGCTCTGAACTAGCGAGCAATGAGCAGTTCTTC. Complete variable domain (other parts from reference TRBV7-2 and TRBJ2-1): GAGVSQSPSNKVTEKGKDVELRCDPISGHTALYWYRQSLGQGLEFLIYFQGNSAPDKSGLPSDRFSAERTGGSVSTLTIQRTQQEDSAVYLCASSSELASNEQFFGPGTRLTVL.

The chain uses TRBV4-1 and TRBJ2-6; the match to TRBD1 covers 9 bases. The CDR3 contains 18 residues. V was pared by 2 bases and J by 2 bases, with 7 bases of the junction left unmatched. Germline loops: CDR1 MGHRA, CDR2 YSYEKL. The CDR3 bases are TGCGCCAGCAGCCAAACCGGGACAGGGCTTACTGGGGCCAACGTCCTGACTTTC. This gives the protein CASSQTGTGLTGANVLTF.

V gene TRBV7-9 combines with J gene TRBJ2-1; perhaps TRBD1 as D (5 bases). Between the trimmed V and J ends, which lost 2 bases and 5 bases, there was a span of 10 bases. The CDR3 length is 14 residues. Germline-derived CDR1 and CDR2 are SEHNR and FQNEAQ (reference sequence). CDR3 in amino acids: CASSLLQAHNEQFF. As DNA, the CDR3 is TGTGCCAGCAGCTTATTACAGGCCCACAATGAGCAGTTCTTC.

This clone was seen just once. The chain recombines TRBV6-6 with TRBJ1-2, with D tentatively TRBD1 (5 bases). Trimming stripped 7 bases from V and 6 bases from J, with 24 bases between. Per the germline V gene, CDR1 is MNHNY and CDR2 is SVGAGI (reference sequence). This CDR3 has 16 amino acids. CDR3 sequence (DNA): TGTGCCAGCATTCCCACGAACGGGGGGGTTGGTCATGGCTACACCTTC. The encoded protein is CASIPTNGGVGHGYTF.

The chain uses TRBV5-6 and TRBJ1-2; D perhaps matches TRBD1 (6 bases). The length of the CDR3 is 17 residues. The V gene lost 5 bases and the J gene lost 3 bases, with 23 bases spanning the gap. Germline V gene sequence: CDR1 SGHDT, CDR2 YYEEEE. This chain's CDR3 is CASSHRPGTTKYYGYTF. The CDR3 nucleotides are TGTGCCAGCAGTCACCGGCCCGGGACAACTAAATACTATGGCTACACCTTC.

V usage is TRBV5-1 and J usage is TRBJ1-2, with D perhaps matching TRBD1 (6 bases). V gave up 1 base and J gave up 12 bases, with 13 bases separating them. The germline gives CDR1 SGHRS, CDR2 YFSETQ. The CDR3 is 12 amino acids. The CDR3: CASSLPGDAHTF. As DNA, the CDR3 is TGCGCCAGCAGCTTGCCAGGGGACGCGCACACCTTC.

The chain combines TRBV19 with TRBJ2-7, with a tentative D call TRBD1 (6 bases). Germline loops: CDR1 LNHDA, CDR2 SQIVND (reference sequence). The germline V and J ends were trimmed by 3 bases and 3 bases, with 15 bases remaining between them. The CDR3 runs 15 residues. The CDR3 region is CASSIQGQGHYEQYF. DNA for the CDR3: TGTGCCAGTAGTATTCAAGGGCAGGGGCACTACGAGCAGTACTTC.